The 12 T cell receptor beta chains reported below all come from one sample, sequenced in a study of shared clonotypes between healthy human individuals. Profiled with immunoSEQ multiplex PCR; TCRdb holds only in-frame clones, not every one. Of some 2.1 million clones detected, 95% appear once; the ten largest clones hold more than 0.1%. Sequencing input: naive CD4+ T cells sorted from blood. The subset: CD45RA+ positively selected. Receptor source: a man aged 18 to 29 in good health.

This chain connects TRBV5-4 to TRBJ1-2; D possibly corresponds to TRBD1 (6 bases). The CDR3 loop spans 15 amino acids. Between the trimmed V and J ends, which lost 0 bases and 4 bases, there was a span of 13 bases. The germline gives CDR1 SGHNT, CDR2 YYREEE (reference sequence). CDR3 sequence (DNA): TGTGCCAGCAGCTTGGAAGGGGGAGGTGGCTATGGCTACACCTTC. This codes for CASSLEGGGGYGYTF. Combining the CDR3 with reference TRBV5-4 and TRBJ1-2 gives the whole variable domain ETGVTQSPTHLIKTRGQQVTLRCSSQSGHNTVSWYQQALGQGPQFIFQYYREEENGRGNFPPRFSGLQFPNYSSELNVNALELDDSALYLCASSLEGGGGYGYTFGSGTRLTVV.

The chain is built from TRBV19 and TRBJ1-4; 7 bases align to TRBD1. With V trimmed by 4 bases and J by 4 bases, 9 bases remained unmatched. The germline gives CDR1 LNHDA, CDR2 SQIVND (reference sequence). The CDR3 consists of 16 residues. CDR3 sequence: CASSNLGTVFNEKLFF. The DNA for the CDR3 is TGTGCCAGTAGTAACCTCGGGACAGTCTTTAATGAAAAACTGTTTTTT.

J is TRBJ1-2 and V is TRBV25-1; D remains ambiguous. There are 12 residues in the CDR3. Trimming took 2 bases from V and 6 from J, leaving 7 bases between them. Germline CDR1 reads MGHDK; CDR2 reads SYGVNS. CDR3 in amino acids: CASSEVADGYTF. In nucleotides, the CDR3 is TGTGCCAGCAGTGAAGTGGCGGATGGCTACACCTTC.

This chain links TRBV25-1 with TRBJ2-1; TRBD2 matches 16 bases. This CDR3 is built from 16 residues. Germline CDR1 and CDR2: MGHDK and SYGVNS. V lost 5 bases, J lost 7 bases, and 5 bases stayed unmatched. The CDR3: CASSLSGLAGGNEQFF. The CDR3 DNA is TGTGCCAGCAGTTTGTCGGGACTAGCGGGGGGGAATGAGCAGTTCTTC.

The gene calls are TRBV5-1 and TRBJ2-7; TRBD2 might be the D (6 bases). V was cut by 0 bases and J by 3 bases, with 13 bases left in between. This CDR3 has 15 residues. The germline V gene has CDR1 SGHRS and CDR2 YFSETQ. The DNA of the CDR3 is TGCGCCAGCAGCTTGGAGGAGGGATGGATCTACGAGCAGTACTTC. Amino acid sequence: CASSLEEGWIYEQYF.

The V and J genes are TRBV27 and TRBJ2-4, with TRBD1 matching 9 bases. V was pared by 3 bases and J by 4 bases, with 4 bases of the junction left unmatched. The CDR3 loop spans 15 amino acids. The germline gives CDR1 MNHEY, CDR2 SMNVEV (reference sequence). Here the CDR3 DNA reads TGTGCCAGCAGTTTTTATGGACAGGGGAAAAACATTCAGTACTTC. Translating it yields CASSFYGQGKNIQYF.

About this clone: The same CDR3 is also encoded by other DNA sequences in this sample. The chain carries TRBV18 and TRBJ2-7; D is unclear. The CDR3 is made up of 13 amino acids. Between the trimmed V and J ends, which lost 0 bases and 3 bases, there was a span of 6 bases. Per the germline V gene, CDR1 is KGHSH and CDR2 is LQKENI. CDR3 DNA sequence: TGTGCCAGCTCACCACCAGCAGGCTACGAGCAGTACTTC. It yields the protein CASSPPAGYEQYF.

With regard to this clone: This sample includes further DNA sequences coding for the same CDR3. The gene calls are TRBV29-1 and TRBJ2-1, with unresolved D. Germline CDR1 and CDR2: SQVTM and ANQGSEA. V shed 6 bases and J shed 0 bases, with 3 bases lying between them. The CDR3 is 11 amino acids. The CDR3: CSVSSYNEQFF. As DNA, the CDR3 is TGCAGCGTGAGCTCCTACAATGAGCAGTTCTTC.

The chain combines TRBV18 with TRBJ2-7; D may be TRBD2 (5 bases). The length of the CDR3 is 12 residues. V was clipped by 8 bases and J by 5 bases, with 13 bases between them. Germline V gene data show CDR1 as KGHSH and CDR2 as LQKENI. The CDR3 DNA reads TGTGCCAGCAGTTACCGGAGGAACGAGCAGTACTTC. This gives the protein CASSYRRNEQYF.

V gene TRBV10-3 combines with J gene TRBJ2-1, with D perhaps matching TRBD1 (6 bases). V was pared by 6 bases and J by 1 base, with 19 bases between. This CDR3 is built from 17 residues. Per germline, CDR1 ENHRY and CDR2 SYGVKD. The CDR3 region has the DNA TGTGCCATCAGAATTACGACAGGACCTCTTTCCTACAATGAGCAGTTCTTC. Translating it yields CAIRITTGPLSYNEQFF.

V and J are TRBV13 and TRBJ1-1, with unresolved D. This CDR3 is 13 amino acids long. Germline CDR1 PRHDT, CDR2 FYEKMQ (reference sequence). V was clipped by 3 bases and J by 1 base, with 6 bases between them. The CDR3 here is CASSLTRNTEAFF. The CDR3 bases are TGTGCCAGCAGCTTGACCCGGAACACTGAAGCTTTCTTT.

The chain recombines TRBV13 with TRBJ2-3; D might be TRBD1 (6 bases). Germline V gives CDR1 PRHDT, CDR2 FYEKMQ (reference sequence). V was trimmed by 5 bases and J by 5 bases, leaving 17 bases between them. The CDR3 contains 15 residues. In nucleotides, the CDR3 is TGTGCCAGCAGCGCGAGCAAAAAACAGGGAGATACGCAGTATTTT. This gives the protein CASSASKKQGDTQYF.